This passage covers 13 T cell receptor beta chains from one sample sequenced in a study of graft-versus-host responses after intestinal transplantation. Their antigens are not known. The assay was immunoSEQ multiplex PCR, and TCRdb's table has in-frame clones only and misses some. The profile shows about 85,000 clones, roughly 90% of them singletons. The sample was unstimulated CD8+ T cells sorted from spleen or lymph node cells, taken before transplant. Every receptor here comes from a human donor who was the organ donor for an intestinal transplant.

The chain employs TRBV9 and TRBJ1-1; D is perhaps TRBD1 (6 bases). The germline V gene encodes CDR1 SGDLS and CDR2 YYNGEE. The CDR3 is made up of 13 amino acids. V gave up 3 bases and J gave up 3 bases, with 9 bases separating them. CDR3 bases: TGTGCCAGCAGCGATGGACAGCACACTGAAGCTTTCTTT. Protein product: CASSDGQHTEAFF. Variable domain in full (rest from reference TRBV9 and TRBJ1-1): DSGVTQTPKHLITATGQRVTLRCSPRSGDLSVYWYQQSLDQGLQFLIQYYNGEERAKGNILERFSAQQFPDLHSELNLSSLELGDSALYFCASSDGQHTEAFFGQGTRLTVV.

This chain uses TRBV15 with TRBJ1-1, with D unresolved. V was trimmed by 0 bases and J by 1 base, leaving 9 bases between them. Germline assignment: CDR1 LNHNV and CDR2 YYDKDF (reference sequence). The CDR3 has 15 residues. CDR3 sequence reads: CATSRDNRRNTEAFF. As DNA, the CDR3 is TGTGCCACCAGCAGAGATAACAGACGGAACACTGAAGCTTTCTTT. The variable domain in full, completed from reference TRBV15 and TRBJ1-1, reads DAMVIQNPRYQVTQFGKPVTLSCSQTLNHNVMYWYQQKSSQAPKLLFHYYDKDFNNEADTPDNFQSRRPNTSFCFLDIRSPGLGDTAMYLCATSRDNRRNTEAFFGQGTRLTVV.

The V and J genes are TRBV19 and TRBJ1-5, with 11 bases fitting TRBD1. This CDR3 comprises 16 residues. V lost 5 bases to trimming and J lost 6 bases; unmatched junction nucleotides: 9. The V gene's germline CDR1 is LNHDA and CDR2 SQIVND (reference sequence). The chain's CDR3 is CASSPGQGAYFQPQHF. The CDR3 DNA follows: TGTGCCAGTAGTCCTGGACAGGGGGCATACTTTCAGCCCCAGCATTTT.

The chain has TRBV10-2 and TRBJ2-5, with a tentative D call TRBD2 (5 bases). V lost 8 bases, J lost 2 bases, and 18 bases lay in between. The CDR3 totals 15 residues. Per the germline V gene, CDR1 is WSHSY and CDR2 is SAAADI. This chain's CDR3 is CASVRAELRQETQYF. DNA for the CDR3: TGCGCCAGCGTGAGGGCAGAATTAAGACAAGAGACCCAGTACTTC.

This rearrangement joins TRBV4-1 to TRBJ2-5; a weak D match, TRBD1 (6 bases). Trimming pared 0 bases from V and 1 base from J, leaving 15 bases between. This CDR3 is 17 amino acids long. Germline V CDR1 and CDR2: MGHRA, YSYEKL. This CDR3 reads CASSQDLVPGAQETQYF. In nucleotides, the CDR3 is TGCGCCAGCAGCCAAGATTTGGTGCCAGGGGCCCAAGAGACCCAGTACTTC.

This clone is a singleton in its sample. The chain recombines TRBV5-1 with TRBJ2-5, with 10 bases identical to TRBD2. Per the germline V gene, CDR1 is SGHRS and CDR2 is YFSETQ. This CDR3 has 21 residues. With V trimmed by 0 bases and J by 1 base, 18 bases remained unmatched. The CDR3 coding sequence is TGCGCCAGCAGCTTGGTTGGTCTGGTGCGGACTAGCGGATTCCCCCAAGAGACCCAGTACTTC. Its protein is CASSLVGLVRTSGFPQETQYF.

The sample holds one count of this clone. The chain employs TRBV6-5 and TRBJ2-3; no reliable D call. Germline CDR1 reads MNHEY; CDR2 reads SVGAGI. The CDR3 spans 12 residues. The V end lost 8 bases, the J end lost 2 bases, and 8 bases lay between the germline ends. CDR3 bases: TGTGCCAGCGTGACATTCACAGATACGCAGTATTTT. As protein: CASVTFTDTQYF.

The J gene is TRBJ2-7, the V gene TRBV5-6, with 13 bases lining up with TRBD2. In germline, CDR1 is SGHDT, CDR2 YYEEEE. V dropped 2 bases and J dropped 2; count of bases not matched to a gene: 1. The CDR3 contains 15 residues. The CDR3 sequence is CASSLLAGGPYEQYF. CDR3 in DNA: TGTGCCAGCAGCTTACTAGCGGGAGGGCCCTACGAGCAGTACTTC.

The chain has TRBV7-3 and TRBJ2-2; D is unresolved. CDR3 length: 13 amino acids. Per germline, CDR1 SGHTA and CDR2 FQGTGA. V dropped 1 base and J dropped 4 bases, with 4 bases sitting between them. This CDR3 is CASSLSFTGELFF. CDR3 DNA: TGTGCCAGCAGCTTAAGCTTCACCGGGGAGCTGTTTTTT.

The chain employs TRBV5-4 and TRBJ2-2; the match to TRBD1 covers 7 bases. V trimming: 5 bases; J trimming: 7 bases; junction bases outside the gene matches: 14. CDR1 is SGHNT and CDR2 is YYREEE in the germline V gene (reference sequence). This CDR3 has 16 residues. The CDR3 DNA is TGTGCCAGCAGTTGGGGCAAACGACAGGGTAGCGGGGAGCTGTTTTTT. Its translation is CASSWGKRQGSGELFF.

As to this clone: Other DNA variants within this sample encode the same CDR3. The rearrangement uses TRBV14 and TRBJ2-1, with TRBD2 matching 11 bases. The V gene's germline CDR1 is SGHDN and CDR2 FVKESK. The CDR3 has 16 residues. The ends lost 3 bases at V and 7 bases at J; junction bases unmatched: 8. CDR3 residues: CASSHELAGVKNEQFF. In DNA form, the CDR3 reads TGTGCCAGCAGCCACGAACTAGCGGGAGTCAAGAATGAGCAGTTCTTC.

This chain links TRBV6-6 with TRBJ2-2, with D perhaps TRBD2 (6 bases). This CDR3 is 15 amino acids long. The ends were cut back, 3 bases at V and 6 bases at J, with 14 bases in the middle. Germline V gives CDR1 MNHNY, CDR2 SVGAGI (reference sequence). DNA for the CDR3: TGTGCCAGCAGTTATGCGGGGTATGGGGCCGGGGAGCTGTTTTTT. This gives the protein CASSYAGYGAGELFF.

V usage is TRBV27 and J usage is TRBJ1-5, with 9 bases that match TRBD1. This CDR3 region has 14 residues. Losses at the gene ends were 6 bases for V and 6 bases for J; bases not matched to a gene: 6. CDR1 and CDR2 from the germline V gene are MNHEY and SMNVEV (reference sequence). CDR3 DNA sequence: TGTGCCAGCAGACCCGGGACAGGGTCTCAGCCCCAGCATTTT. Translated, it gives CASRPGTGSQPQHF.